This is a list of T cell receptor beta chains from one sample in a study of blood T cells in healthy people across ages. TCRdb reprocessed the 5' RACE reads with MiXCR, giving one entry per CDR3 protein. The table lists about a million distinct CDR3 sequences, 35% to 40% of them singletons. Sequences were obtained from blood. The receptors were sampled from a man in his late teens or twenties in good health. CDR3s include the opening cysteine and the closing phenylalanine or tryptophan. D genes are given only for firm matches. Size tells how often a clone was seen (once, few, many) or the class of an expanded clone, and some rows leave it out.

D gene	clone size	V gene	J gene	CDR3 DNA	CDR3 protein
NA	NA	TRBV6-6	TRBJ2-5	TGTGCCAGCAGTTACTCGACCCATCAGCAAGAGACCCAGTACTTC	CASSYSTHQQETQYF
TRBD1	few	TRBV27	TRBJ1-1	TGTGCCAGCAGTTTCTCCAGGGGGTCTACTGAAGCTTTCTTT	CASSFSRGSTEAFF
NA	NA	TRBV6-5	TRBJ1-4	TGTGCCAGCAGTTACCAAATGACAGGCTCTGCAACTAATGAAAAACTGTTTTTT	CASSYQMTGSATNEKLFF
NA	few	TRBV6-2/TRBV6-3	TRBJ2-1	TGTGCCAGCACCAAAGTGGAGGGCCCCTCTGAGCAGTTCTTC	CASTKVEGPSEQFF
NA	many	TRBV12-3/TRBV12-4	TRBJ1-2	TGTGCCAGCAGTTCGTCCGGGGGGAACTATGGCTACACCTTC	CASSSSGGNYGYTF
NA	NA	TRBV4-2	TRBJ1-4	TGTGCCAGCAAACAGGGAGCCACCGGGAAGGAAAAACTGTTTTTT	CASKQGATGKEKLFF
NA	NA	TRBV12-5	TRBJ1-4	TGTGCTAGTGGTTTTACAAACGAAGAACTGTTTTTT	CASGFTNEELFF
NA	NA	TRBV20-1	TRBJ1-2	TGCAGTGCTCGGATTAACTATGGCTACACCTTC	CSARINYGYTF
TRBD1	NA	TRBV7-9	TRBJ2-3	TGTGCCAGCAGCTTAATGGGACAGGGAGGAGATACGCAGTATTTT	CASSLMGQGGDTQYF
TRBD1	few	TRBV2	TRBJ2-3	TGTGCCAGCAGTGGGACAGGGACAGACCACACAGATACGCAGTATTTT	CASSGTGTDHTDTQYF
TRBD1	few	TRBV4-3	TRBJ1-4	TGCGCCAGCAGCCAAGCCACCGGGACAGATGAAAAACTGTTTTTT	CASSQATGTDEKLFF
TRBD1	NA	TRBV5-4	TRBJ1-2	TGTGCCAGCAGCTTCAACAGGGGGCTGGACTATGGCTACACCTTC	CASSFNRGLDYGYTF
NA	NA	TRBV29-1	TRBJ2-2	TGCAGCGTTCGCGCGTTGACTGACACCGGGGAGCTGTTTTTT	CSVRALTDTGELFF
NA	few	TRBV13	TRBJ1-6	TGTGCCAGCAGACAGAGCTCCTATAATTCACCCCTCCACTTT	CASRQSSYNSPLHF
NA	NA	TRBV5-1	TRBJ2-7	TGCGCCAGCAGTTCGACGGGGGGCTATCAGTACTTC	CASSSTGGYQYF
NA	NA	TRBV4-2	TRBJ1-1	TGTGCCAGCAGCTCGCACCGGGTTCCTGGGAGTGAAGCTTTCTTT	CASSSHRVPGSEAFF
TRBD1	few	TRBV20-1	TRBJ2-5	TGCAGTGCTAGGGGGGACAGAGCGGCTCAAGAGACCCAGTACTTC	CSARGDRAAQETQYF
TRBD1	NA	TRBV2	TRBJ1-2	TGTGCCAGCGGGACAGGGGATGGCTATGGCTACACCTTC	CASGTGDGYGYTF
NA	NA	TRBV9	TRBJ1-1	TGTGCCAGCAGCCCTGCCCCTCGGGACACCACTGAAGCTTTCTTT	CASSPAPRDTTEAFF
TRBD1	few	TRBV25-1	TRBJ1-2	TGTGCCAGCAGCCTCGGTGAGGGGGCAGGTGGCTACACCTTC	CASSLGEGAGGYTF
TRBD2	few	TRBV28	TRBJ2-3	TGTGCCAGCAGTTTGTTCCCACCCTCTGGGGCGGGGGGAGACACAGATACGCAGTATTTT	CASSLFPPSGAGGDTDTQYF
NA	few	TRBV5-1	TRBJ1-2	TGCGCCAGCAGCTCCGGGGTCCCAAACTATGGCTACACCTTC	CASSSGVPNYGYTF
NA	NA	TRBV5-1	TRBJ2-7	TGCGCCAGCAGCTTGGCCGGCCTCCCTAACGAGCAGTACTTC	CASSLAGLPNEQYF
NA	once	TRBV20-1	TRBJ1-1	TGCAGTGCTAGAGATACAGGAAAAGGGGAAGCTTTCTTT	CSARDTGKGEAFF
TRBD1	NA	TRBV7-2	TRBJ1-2	TGTGCCAGCTGCGACCGACCGGGACAGAGGACCTGTGGCTACACCTTC	CASCDRPGQRTCGYTF
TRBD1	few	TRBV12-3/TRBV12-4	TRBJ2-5	TGTGCCAGCAGCTTCGGGACAGGGGTAAAAGAGACCCAGTACTTC	CASSFGTGVKETQYF
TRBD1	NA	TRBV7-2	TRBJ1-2	TGTGCCAGCAGCCAACAGAAGGGGGCGGGCTATGGCTACACCTTC	CASSQQKGAGYGYTF
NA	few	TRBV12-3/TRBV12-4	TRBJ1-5	TGTGCCAGCAGGGGGGGGCTTGACGGTAATCAGCCCCAGCATTTT	CASRGGLDGNQPQHF
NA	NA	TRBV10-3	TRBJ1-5	TGTGCCATCAGTGACCAGAACCAGCCCCAGCATTTT	CAISDQNQPQHF
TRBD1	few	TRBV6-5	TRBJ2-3	TGTGCCAGCAGTAAGGGACAGCCTGGGGATACGCAGTATTTT	CASSKGQPGDTQYF
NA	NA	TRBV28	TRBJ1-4	TGTGCCAGCAGTTTCCCTTGGGGCAACCCTGAAAAACTGTTTTTT	CASSFPWGNPEKLFF
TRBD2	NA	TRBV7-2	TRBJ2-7	TGTGCCAGCAGCTTAGGGGTCGGGGGGGGCTACGAGCAGTACTTC	CASSLGVGGGYEQYF
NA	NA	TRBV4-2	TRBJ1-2	TGTGCCAGCAGCCAAGATGGGGGAAGTACCTATGGCTACACCTTC	CASSQDGGSTYGYTF
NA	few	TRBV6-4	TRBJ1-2	TGTGCCAGCAGAGCAGACAGGTACTCCGATGGCTACACCTTC	CASRADRYSDGYTF
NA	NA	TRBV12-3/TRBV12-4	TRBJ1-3	TGTGCCAGCAGTTCCGACAGAGGCCCTGGAAACACCATATATTTT	CASSSDRGPGNTIYF
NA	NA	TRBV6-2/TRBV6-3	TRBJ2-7	TGTGCCAGCAAGATGGCTAGCGTGTCATCCTACGAGCAGTACTTC	CASKMASVSSYEQYF
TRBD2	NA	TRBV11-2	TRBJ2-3	TGTGCCAGCAGCTCCCTAGCGGGGGGTTTGGATACGCAGTATTTT	CASSSLAGGLDTQYF
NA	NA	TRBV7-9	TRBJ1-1	TGTGCCAGCAGCGTGTACAGGGAGAACACTGAAGCTTTCTTT	CASSVYRENTEAFF
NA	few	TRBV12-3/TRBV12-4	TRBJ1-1	TGTGCCAGCAGATTTACAGGGAAAGGCATGAACACTGAAGCTTTCTTT	CASRFTGKGMNTEAFF
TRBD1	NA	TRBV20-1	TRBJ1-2	TGCAGTGCCAAGGACAGGGGGTTTGATGCCCCCATTTTCTATGGCTACACCTTC	CSAKDRGFDAPIFYGYTF
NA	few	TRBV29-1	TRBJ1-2	TGCAGCGCAGCCCACACCGGATACTATGGCTACACCTTC	CSAAHTGYYGYTF
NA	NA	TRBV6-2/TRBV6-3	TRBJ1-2	TGTGCCAGCAGTCCGAATCTTGATCCCGCCTATGGCTACACCTTC	CASSPNLDPAYGYTF
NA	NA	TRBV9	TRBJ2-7	TGTGCCAGCAGCGTAGTATTTGGGGGTGAGCAGTACTTC	CASSVVFGGEQYF
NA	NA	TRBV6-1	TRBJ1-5	TGTGCCAGCAGTGAATTCAGGGGCGATCCTCAGCCCCAGCATTTT	CASSEFRGDPQPQHF
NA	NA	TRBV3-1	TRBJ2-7	TGTGCCAGCAGCCAAGCCCAGGAGAGCGAGCAGTACTTC	CASSQAQESEQYF